The T cell receptor beta chain described here comes from a study of blood T cell repertoires in COVID-19. Study overall: Italy, Spain and the United States were the sources of the convalescent and acute COVID-19 samples. PBMCs, B-cell-depleted T cells, or T cells were the source of the cDNA or gDNA that made up the material.

Study processing details: Counts of nucleated cells, estimated from reference gene primer amplification, were obtained. This table comes from immunoSEQ multiplex PCR, and its TCRdb copy is limited to in-frame clones, with some not included. V and J calls and clone size are given by that table; D and trimming were obtained from the DNA. The table shows 300,000 to 350,000 clones, with more than 70% occurring only once. The ends were cut back, 0 bases at V and 10 bases at J, with 21 bases in the middle. From germline, CDR1 is LGHDT and CDR2 YNNKEL (reference sequence). CDR3 length: 16 amino acids. One Seattle source followed patients from active infection through their disease course.

The chain couples TRBV3-1 (or the pseudogene TRBV3-2) to TRBJ1-2; D unresolved. Sequencing was carried out using peripheral blood. This clonotype was obtained from a woman aged 55-70 years with COVID-19, enrolled during active disease. CDR3 loop: CASSQDLILATNDYTF. CDR3 bases: TGTGCCAGCAGCCAAGATTTGATTCTCGCAACTAATGACTACACCTTC.